Presented here are 9 T cell receptor beta chains from one specimen sequenced in a study of blood T cells in healthy people across ages. Next came a second PCR, run for about 7 to 12 cycles, which used a sample-barcoded 5' primer along with a J-beta primer mix. Using its own MiXCR run on the 5' RACE reads, TCRdb lists one record per CDR3 protein. The sample lists 580,000 or so distinct CDR3 sequences, around half occurring once. Sequencing input: blood. Receptors originate from a man at least 80 years old in good health.

There are a few counts of this clonotype. The chain couples TRBV5-1 to TRBJ2-7; D is perhaps TRBD2 (6 bases). The CDR3 runs 18 residues. Germline V gives CDR1 SGHRS, CDR2 YFSETQ. V lost 0 bases and J 3 bases, leaving 22 bases between the germline ends. CDR3 coding DNA: TGCGCCAGCAGCTTGGGCCCCCCTGGGGAGGCCCAAGGCTACGAGCAGTACTTC. This codes for CASSLGPPGEAQGYEQYF.

The V and J genes are TRBV20-1 and TRBJ1-6; possibly TRBD1 for D (5 bases). V was clipped by 5 bases and J by 6 bases, with 14 bases between them. CDR3 length equals 14 residues. Germline V CDR1 and CDR2: DFQATT, SNEGSKA (reference sequence). The CDR3 protein is CSARGVVLNSPLHF. CDR3 nucleotide sequence: TGCAGTGCTCGAGGGGTGGTCCTTAATTCACCCCTCCACTTT.

The V gene is TRBV20-1, the J gene TRBJ1-6; D is possibly TRBD1 (6 bases). V lost 7 bases, J lost 5 bases, and 12 bases lay in between. The V gene's germline CDR1 is DFQATT and CDR2 SNEGSKA (reference sequence). This CDR3 has 13 residues. The chain's CDR3 is CSVAGQNNSPLHF. In DNA, the CDR3 is TGCAGTGTAGCCGGACAGAATAATTCACCCCTCCACTTT.

The J gene is TRBJ2-7, the V gene TRBV7-9; D uncertain. V shed 0 bases and J shed 0 bases, with 6 bases lying between them. There are 14 residues in the CDR3. Germline CDR1 SEHNR, CDR2 FQNEAQ (reference sequence). CDR3 sequence: CASSLARFSYEQYF. The CDR3 DNA is TGTGCCAGCAGCTTAGCCAGGTTCTCCTACGAGCAGTACTTC.

This chain uses TRBV5-1 with TRBJ1-2; D is ambiguous. Germline lookup yields CDR1 SGHRS and CDR2 YFSETQ. V dropped 0 bases and J dropped 11 bases, with 11 bases sitting between them. CDR3 length: 12 amino acids. The CDR3: CASSLDQWRYTF. The CDR3 nucleotides read TGCGCCAGCAGCTTGGATCAGTGGCGGTACACCTTC. Looking up the rest from reference TRBV5-1 and TRBJ1-2 gives the full variable domain: KAGVTQTPRYLIKTRGQQVTLSCSPISGHRSVSWYQQTPGQGLQFLFEYFSETQRNKGNFPGRFSGRQFSNSRSEMNVSTLELGDSALYLCASSLDQWRYTFGSGTRLTVV.

This chain uses TRBV7-2 with TRBJ1-1, with D perhaps TRBD1 (5 bases). This CDR3 region has 14 residues. The V and J ends lost 4 bases and 4 bases respectively, with 13 bases between them. CDR1 is SGHTA and CDR2 is FQGNSA in the germline V gene. CDR3 in amino acids: CASSYGPGGTEAFF. The DNA for the CDR3 is TGTGCCAGCAGCTACGGTCCTGGGGGCACTGAAGCTTTCTTT.

V gene TRBV7-2 combines with J gene TRBJ1-4; D call uncertain. CDR1 is SGHTA and CDR2 is FQGNSA in the germline V gene. The ends were cut back, 5 bases at V and 0 bases at J, with 7 bases in the middle. The CDR3 covers 14 residues. The CDR3 is CASSLDATNEKLFF. Here the CDR3 DNA reads TGTGCCAGCAGCCTGGATGCAACTAATGAAAAACTGTTTTTT.

Only a few counts were recorded for this clonotype. The chain combines TRBV12-3 or TRBV12-4 with TRBJ2-3; 10 bases are shared with TRBD2. The V gene end was trimmed by 5 bases and the J gene end by 3 bases; junction bases not matched to a gene: 5. The CDR3 consists of 15 residues. The CDR3 bases are TGTGCCAGCAGTCCTAGCGGGAGAACGACAGATACGCAGTATTTT. Its protein is CASSPSGRTTDTQYF.

This chain links TRBV10-2 with TRBJ2-7; D is tentatively TRBD1 or TRBD2 (5 bases each). From germline, CDR1 is WSHSY and CDR2 SAAADI. The ends were cut back, 6 bases at V and 7 bases at J, with 19 bases in the middle. This CDR3 comprises 14 residues. The CDR3 protein is CASREGRQIEEQYF. CDR3 coding DNA: TGCGCCAGCAGAGAGGGGAGACAGATTGAGGAGCAGTACTTC.